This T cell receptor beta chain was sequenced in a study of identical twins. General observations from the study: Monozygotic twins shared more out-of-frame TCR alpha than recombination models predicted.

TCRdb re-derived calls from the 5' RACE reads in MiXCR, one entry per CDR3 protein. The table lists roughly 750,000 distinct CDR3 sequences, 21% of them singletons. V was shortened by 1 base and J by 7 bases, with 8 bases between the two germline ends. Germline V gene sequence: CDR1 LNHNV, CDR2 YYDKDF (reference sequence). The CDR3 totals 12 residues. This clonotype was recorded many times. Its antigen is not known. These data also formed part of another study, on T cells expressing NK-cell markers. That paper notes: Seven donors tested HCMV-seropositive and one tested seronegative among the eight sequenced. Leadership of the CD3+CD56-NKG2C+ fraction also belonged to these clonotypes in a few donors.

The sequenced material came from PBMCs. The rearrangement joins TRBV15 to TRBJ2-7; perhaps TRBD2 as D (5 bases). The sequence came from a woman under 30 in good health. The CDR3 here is CATSRAGNEQYF. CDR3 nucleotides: TGTGCCACCAGCAGAGCCGGGAATGAGCAGTACTTC.